This entry features one T cell receptor (beta chain) sequence. Its specific antigen is unknown. It has no much larger one-base neighbor in the sample; base qualities were not kept. The CDR3 regions of human TCRbeta chains were analyzed by immunosequencing. The study's own analysis went as follows. Repertoire TCRs were checked for matches against a reference library of SARS-CoV-2-specific TCRs that had been generated using the MIRA antigen-specificity platform. Breadth meant the fraction of unique TCRs that were SARS-CoV-2-associated, whereas depth meant the fraction of total T cells that were SARS-CoV-2-associated. Using the MIRA data, each spike-specific TCR was assigned both to the spike region to which the TCR was reactive and to a CD4 or CD8 class. Log10-transformed breadth and depth values were compared by one-way ANOVA with Sidak's multiple comparisons tests. The table was pulled from immuneACCESS by TCRdb, which kept in-frame rearrangements only. Such tables lose some clones; where checked, under half of the loss comes from unresolved V genes, and the rest has no known cause. V, J and clone size derive from that table, while D and trimming were established from the DNA sequence. This sample comprises more than 95,000 clones, more than 70% of them detected only once. Roughly 3.8% of the sample rests with the top ten.

The CDR3 spans 16 residues, from the cysteine through the phenylalanine. Only CDR3 DNA remains: 48 bases, in frame from the first base. At the junction V is shortened by 4 bases and J by 4 bases; bases outside the gene matches: 12. The germline V gene provides CDR1 SGHRS and CDR2 YFSETQ. The source of the sample is a study of T cell responses to AZD1222 COVID-19 vaccine listed by TCRdb under 2021. About the investigation overall: TCR sequencing was performed for 230 to 250 trial participants, of whom 200 to 210 were given two doses of AZD1222 and around 26 were given two doses of MenACWY control vaccine. Trial participants were enrolled by age into subgroups of 18-55, 56-69 and 70-plus years, and around 140, 26 and 57 TCR-sequenced participants, respectively, were included in these subgroups. What the research found in general, with its limitations: Reportedly, close to half of the unique spike-specific TCRs recognized epitopes lying outside the regions that are mutated in the B.1.351 and B.1.1.7 variants. The vaccine-associated CD4 TCRs covered the entire spike protein, and the dominant responses fell in regions 160-218 and 743-854. The 56-69-year group was small, and its depth increase did not reach significance, likely because of low power. Because no samples from the day 14 peak response were available, repertoires could be characterized only after the peak T cell response. Participants were mostly white British, with more females than males. The authors suggested clonal diversity may have been underestimated. Spike-specific TCR breadth and depth rose significantly after two AZD1222 doses compared with day 0 and with MenACWY recipients. Conclusions about previously exposed vaccinees are limited, since just six AZD1222 recipients were seropositive for SARS-CoV-2 at baseline.

The time point label on this specimen signifies: about 28 days (+/-7) after the second vaccine dose. Because spike-specific TCR depth and breadth did not differ between the two schedules, AZD1222 recipients who got a second dose at roughly 4 weeks were pooled with those who got a second dose at roughly 12 weeks. Samples from vaccinated people were obtained from the UK trials COV001 and COV002, which included a single-blind randomized controlled phase 2/3 trial of AZD1222 (ChAdOx1 nCoV-19) in healthy adults. For TCRbeta chain sequencing, PBMC samples were collected from trial participants at day 0 and at day 28 after the second dose.

The rearranged chain carries TRBV5-1 and TRBJ1-2, with TRBD1 identical over 8 junction bases. This receptor was identified in an adult who received the AZD1222 COVID-19 vaccine. Sequences were derived from peripheral blood, sampled 28 days after the second AZD1222 dose. The CDR3 region reads CASSPGQAGVFYGYTF. At the DNA level, the sequence is TGCGCCAGCAGCCCGGGACAGGCTGGCGTTTTCTATGGCTACACCTTC.